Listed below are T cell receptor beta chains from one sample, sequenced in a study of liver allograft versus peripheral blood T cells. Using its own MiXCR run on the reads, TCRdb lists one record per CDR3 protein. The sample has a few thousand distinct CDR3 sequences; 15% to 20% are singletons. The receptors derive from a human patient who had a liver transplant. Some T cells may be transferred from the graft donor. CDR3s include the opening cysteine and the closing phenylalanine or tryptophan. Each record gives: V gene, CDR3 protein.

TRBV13	CASSVPGQNTGELFF
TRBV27	CASSLKGVNTEAFF
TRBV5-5	CASSFPGTGRREQYF
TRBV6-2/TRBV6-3	CASSQTRTRTDTQYF
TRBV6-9	CASSGGQGGTDTQYF
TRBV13	CASSVAGSQETQYF
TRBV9	CASSPIGTEYGYTF
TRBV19	CASSPTLNTEAFF
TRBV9	CASSVDRTGSAANVLTF
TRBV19	CASSITGGTGANVLTF
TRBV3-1	CASSQDPTGYQPQHF